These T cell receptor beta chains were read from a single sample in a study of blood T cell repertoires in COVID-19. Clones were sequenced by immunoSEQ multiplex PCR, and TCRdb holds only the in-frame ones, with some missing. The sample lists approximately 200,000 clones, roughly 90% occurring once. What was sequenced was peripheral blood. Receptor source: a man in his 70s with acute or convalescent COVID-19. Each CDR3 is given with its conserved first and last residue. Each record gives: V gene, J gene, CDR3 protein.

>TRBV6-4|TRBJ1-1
CASSATGGLKQFF
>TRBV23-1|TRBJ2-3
CASSQTGQGVGDTQYF
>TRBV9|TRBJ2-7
CASSVGPSGRTYEQYF
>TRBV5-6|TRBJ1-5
CASSLTGLNQPQHF
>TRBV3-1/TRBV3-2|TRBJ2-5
CASSQGTSGSWETQYF
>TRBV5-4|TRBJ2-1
CASSPTSGRYNEQFF
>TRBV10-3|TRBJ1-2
CAIMGSGYGYTF
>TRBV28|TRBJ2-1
CASRPHGTSGNNEQFF
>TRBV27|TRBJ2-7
CASSPRDTTYEQYF
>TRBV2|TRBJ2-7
CASSTTGGNKLLEQYF
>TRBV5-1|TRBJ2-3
CASSRRTGQTDTQYF
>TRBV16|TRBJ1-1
CASSQSWGGLSAEAFF
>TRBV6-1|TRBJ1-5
CASSENSGAGQPQHF
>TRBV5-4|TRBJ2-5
CASSLDPDPQETQYF
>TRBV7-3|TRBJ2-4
CASSLREELAKNIQYF
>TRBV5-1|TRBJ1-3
CASSLGDSYSGNTIYF
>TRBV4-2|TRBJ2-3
CASSQDVTGGTDTQYF
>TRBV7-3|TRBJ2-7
CASSLAGLQGGHEQYF
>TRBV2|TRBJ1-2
CASRPPGQGAIWDGYTF
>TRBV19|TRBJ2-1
CASSRTGFNEQFF
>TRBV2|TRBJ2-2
CVSERELATGELFF
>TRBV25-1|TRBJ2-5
CASSAPGRETQYF
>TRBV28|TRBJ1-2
CASSLRDRDRLRFHHGYTF
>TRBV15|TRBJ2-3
CATSRATGDTQYF
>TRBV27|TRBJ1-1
CASSKLMNTEAFF
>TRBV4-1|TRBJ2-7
CASSQELGLAGSYEQYF
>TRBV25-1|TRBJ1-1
CASSESRILNTEAFF
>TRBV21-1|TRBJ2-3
CASSNGTGCTDTQYF
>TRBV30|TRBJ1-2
CAWSPQGRYGYTF
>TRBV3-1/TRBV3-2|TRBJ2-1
CASSQTGETYNEQFF
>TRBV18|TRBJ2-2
CASSPSATGELFF
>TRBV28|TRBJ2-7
CAVQDLAASYEQYF
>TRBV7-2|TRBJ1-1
CASSSGWATEAFF
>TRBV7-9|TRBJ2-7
CASSSLAGAYEQYF
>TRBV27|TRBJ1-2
CASSSQGYGYTF
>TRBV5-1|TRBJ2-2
CASSLREGLSTGELFF
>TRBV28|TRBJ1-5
CASRYTGWRNQPQHF
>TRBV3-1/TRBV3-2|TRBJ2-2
CASTAGLAVNGELFF
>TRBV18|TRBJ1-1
CASSRPTGIMNTEAFF
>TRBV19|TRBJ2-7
CASSPGTGGIEQYF
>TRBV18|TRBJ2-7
CASSGTGSEGGYEQYF
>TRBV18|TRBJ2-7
CASSGIQAYEQYF
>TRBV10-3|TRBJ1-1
CAITRQQNTEAFF
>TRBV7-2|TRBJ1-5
CASSRTGPSNQPQHF
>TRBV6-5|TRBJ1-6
CASSLQQGAGSPLHF
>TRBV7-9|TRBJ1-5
CASSLGSGPEGSQHF
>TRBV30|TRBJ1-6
CAWSVMAVNSPLHF
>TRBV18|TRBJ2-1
CASSPLFEDINEQFF
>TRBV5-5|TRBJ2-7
CASSLAGQGIGEQYF
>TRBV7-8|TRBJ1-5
CASSLGDYNQPQHF
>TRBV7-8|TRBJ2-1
CASSRVPSGSRNEQFF
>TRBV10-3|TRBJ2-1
CAISETEKQFF
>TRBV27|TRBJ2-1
CASSFLPSGLAGVEQFF
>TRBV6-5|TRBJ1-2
CASSSQWGETYGYTF
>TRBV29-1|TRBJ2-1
CSVGASGRNEQFF